A selection of T cell receptor beta chains follows, all from one sample in a study of blood T cell repertoires in COVID-19. The method was immunoSEQ multiplex PCR; TCRdb's version includes in-frame clones alone and lacks a portion of them. Of over 150,000 clones listed, approximately 80% are singletons. Material for sequencing was peripheral blood. The receptors were gathered from a woman aged 60-75 years with acute or convalescent COVID-19. The CDR3 runs from the conserved cysteine through the conserved F or W. The D gene is left open where the match is weak. Size is stated for part of the rows, as once, few or many counts, or as a class when the clone is expanded.

DNA | CDR3 | J | V | size | D
TGTGCCAGCAGTTATACAGGGGCCGTTAATGAAAAACTGTTTTTT | CASSYTGAVNEKLFF | TRBJ1-4 | TRBV7-9 | NA | TRBD1
TGTGCCAGCAGTTCGGGGGGGGCAGGAAATTCACCCCTCCACTTT | CASSSGGAGNSPLHF | TRBJ1-6 | TRBV6-5 | NA | NA
TGTGCCAGCAGTTTACCCTCTAGCACAGATACGCAGTATTTT | CASSLPSSTDTQYF | TRBJ2-3 | TRBV28 | NA | NA
TGTGCCAGCAGTCGGCTAGCGGCGGGGAGCTCCTACAATGAGCAGTTCTTC | CASSRLAAGSSYNEQFF | TRBJ2-1 | TRBV27 | NA | TRBD2
TGTGCCAGCCTTCCCGCTGGAAACACCATATATTTT | CASLPAGNTIYF | TRBJ1-3 | TRBV12-3/TRBV12-4 | once | NA
TGTGCCAGCAGTTCCTGGACAGGGATTTCCTACGAGCAGTACTTC | CASSSWTGISYEQYF | TRBJ2-7 | TRBV6-2/TRBV6-3 | NA | TRBD1
TGTGCCAGCAGCGTAGCTAACTATGGCTACACCTTC | CASSVANYGYTF | TRBJ1-2 | TRBV12-3/TRBV12-4 | once | NA
TGTGCCAGCAGCCGAAGAACAGGGAACACTGAAGCTTTCTTT | CASSRRTGNTEAFF | TRBJ1-1 | TRBV11-2 | NA | NA
TGTGCCAGCAGCTTGGCCTCCTTCACAGGGATTTTCAATGAGCAGTTCTTC | CASSLASFTGIFNEQFF | TRBJ2-1 | TRBV5-6 | NA | NA
TGCGCCAGCAGCCAAGAAAAAGGGGTTGGACAGGGGGACTACGAGCAGTACTTC | CASSQEKGVGQGDYEQYF | TRBJ2-7 | TRBV4-1 | NA | TRBD1
TGTGCCAGCAGCGCCGACCGGGTTGGTGGCTACACCTTC | CASSADRVGGYTF | TRBJ1-2 | TRBV11-2 | NA | NA
TGTGCCAGCAGCTTTACAGATAGCAATCAGCCCCAGCATTTT | CASSFTDSNQPQHF | TRBJ1-5 | TRBV6-5 | NA | NA
TGTGCCTGTATACAGGGCTCCTACGAGCAGTACTTC | CACIQGSYEQYF | TRBJ2-7 | TRBV30 | once | NA
TGTGCCTGGAGTGTACAATGGGGAGGAGGCAATCAGCCCCAGCATTTT | CAWSVQWGGGNQPQHF | TRBJ1-5 | TRBV30 | NA | NA
TGTGCCAGCAGTAGGGGAGGGCCAGGAAACTATGGCTACACCTTC | CASSRGGPGNYGYTF | TRBJ1-2 | TRBV7-3 | once | NA
TGTGCCACCAGGGAGGGATCTGGAAACACCATATATTTT | CATREGSGNTIYF | TRBJ1-3 | TRBV12-3/TRBV12-4 | NA | NA